The 10 T cell receptor beta chains below all came from one sample that was sequenced in a study of T cell responses to AZD1222 COVID-19 vaccine. Only in-frame clones appear in the TCRdb table, and some are missing; sequencing was by immunoSEQ multiplex PCR. Of approximately 82,000 clones listed, 90% are singletons. The material was peripheral blood, obtained on day 0 of AZD1222 vaccination. The receptors originated from an adult in good health.

This clone appeared once. V usage is TRBV7-9 and J usage is TRBJ2-1; 9 bases map to TRBD1. With V trimmed by 1 base and J by 2 bases, 3 bases remained unmatched. This CDR3 has 16 residues. Germline loops: CDR1 SEHNR, CDR2 FQNEAQ (reference sequence). The CDR3 sequence: CASSLEGTGTYNEQFF. The CDR3 nucleotides are TGTGCCAGCAGCTTAGAAGGGACAGGGACCTACAATGAGCAGTTCTTC.

V usage is TRBV7-2 and J usage is TRBJ1-4, with TRBD1 identical over 8 bases. CDR1 is SGHTA, CDR2 FQGNSA, per germline. The ends lost 5 bases at V and 7 bases at J; junction bases unmatched: 9. The CDR3 runs to 15 residues. CDR3 sequence reads: CASSPRTGWPEKLFF. DNA for the CDR3: TGTGCCAGCAGCCCTCGGACAGGGTGGCCTGAAAAACTGTTTTTT.

This clone was picked up one time. The chain recombines TRBV11-3 with TRBJ2-3, with 11 bases aligning to TRBD2. Germline lookup yields CDR1 SGHNT and CDR2 YENEEA. V lost 5 bases and J lost 4; bases outside the gene matches: 5. The CDR3 runs 15 residues. The CDR3 DNA sequence: TGTGCCAGCAGCATTACTAGCGGGGGAGCAGATACGCAGTATTTT. It specifies CASSITSGGADTQYF.

The V and J genes are TRBV3-1 (or the pseudogene TRBV3-2) and TRBJ2-7; 9 nucleotides line up with TRBD2. The germline gives CDR1 LGHDT, CDR2 YNNKEL (reference sequence). This CDR3 spans 16 amino acids. With 1 base clipped from V and 6 bases from J, the junction kept 10 bases outside the gene matches. CDR3: CASSQGGGGARSEQYF. Written as DNA, the CDR3 is TGTGCCAGCAGCCAAGGCGGCGGGGGGGCCAGATCCGAGCAGTACTTC.

The genes are TRBV27 and TRBJ1-2, with TRBD1 matching over 8 bases. Unmatched junction bases numbered 9, after V lost 5 bases and J lost 4 bases. The CDR3 extends over 15 amino acids. Germline assignment: CDR1 MNHEY and CDR2 SMNVEV (reference sequence). The CDR3 here is CASSNPGTGFYGYTF. CDR3 sequence (DNA): TGTGCCAGCAGTAACCCCGGGACAGGTTTCTATGGCTACACCTTC.

In this sample, this clone turned up once. This chain links TRBV4-1 with TRBJ2-5; 14 positions agree with TRBD2. V shed 3 bases and J 11 bases; nucleotides not matched to a gene: 11. CDR1 MGHRA and CDR2 YSYEKL come from the germline V gene. The length of the CDR3 is 16 residues. This CDR3 is CASSQATSGGAAEQYF. In nucleotides, the CDR3 is TGCGCCAGCAGCCAGGCGACTAGCGGGGGGGCCGCCGAACAGTACTTC.

The V call is TRBV28, the J call TRBJ1-2, with 7 bases identical to TRBD1. The germline V gene has CDR1 MDHEN and CDR2 SYDVKM. The CDR3 has 12 amino acids. Trimming removed 10 bases from V and 2 bases from J; junction bases left unmatched: 4. CDR3 DNA sequence: TGTGCCACGGAACAGGGGAACTATGGCTACACCTTC. It encodes CATEQGNYGYTF.

The gene calls are TRBV9 and TRBJ2-3, with TRBD2 matching over 9 bases. CDR3 size: 16 residues. V shed 0 bases, J shed 4 bases, and the junction held 6 bases outside the gene matches. The germline V gene encodes CDR1 SGDLS and CDR2 YYNGEE. The CDR3 region has the DNA TGTGCCAGCAGCGTAGGCGCGGGGGGGGCTCCAGATACGCAGTATTTT. As protein: CASSVGAGGAPDTQYF.

This chain uses TRBV10-1 with TRBJ1-4, with unresolved D. The germline V and J ends were trimmed by 0 bases and 2 bases, with 4 bases remaining between them. The germline gives CDR1 WNHNN, CDR2 SYGVQD (reference sequence). This CDR3 contains 14 residues. The CDR3 nucleotides are TGCGCCAGCAGTGAGTCAGGGACTAATGAAAAACTGTTTTTT. Its translation: CASSESGTNEKLFF.

This sequence joins TRBV6-4 and TRBJ1-2; TRBD1 matches at 8 bases. The CDR3 is 16 amino acids. The ends lost 3 bases at V and 5 bases at J; junction bases unmatched: 11. Germline CDR1 and CDR2: MRHNA and SNTAGT. CDR3 in amino acids: CASSELAQGEPYGYTF. The CDR3 region has the DNA TGTGCCAGCAGTGAATTAGCACAGGGGGAACCTTATGGCTACACCTTC.